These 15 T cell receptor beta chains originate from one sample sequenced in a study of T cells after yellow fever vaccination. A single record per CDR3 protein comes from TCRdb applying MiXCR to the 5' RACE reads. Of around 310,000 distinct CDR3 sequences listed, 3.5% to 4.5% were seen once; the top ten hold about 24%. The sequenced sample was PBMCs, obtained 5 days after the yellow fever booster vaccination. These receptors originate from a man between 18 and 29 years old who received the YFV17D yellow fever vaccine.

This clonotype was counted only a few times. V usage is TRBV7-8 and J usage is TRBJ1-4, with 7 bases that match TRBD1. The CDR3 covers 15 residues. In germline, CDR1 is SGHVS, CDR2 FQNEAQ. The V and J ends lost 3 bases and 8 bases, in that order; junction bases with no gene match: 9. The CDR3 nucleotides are TGTGCCAGCAGCTTGGAGACAGGGTGGAGGGAAAAACTGTTTTTT. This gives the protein CASSLETGWREKLFF.

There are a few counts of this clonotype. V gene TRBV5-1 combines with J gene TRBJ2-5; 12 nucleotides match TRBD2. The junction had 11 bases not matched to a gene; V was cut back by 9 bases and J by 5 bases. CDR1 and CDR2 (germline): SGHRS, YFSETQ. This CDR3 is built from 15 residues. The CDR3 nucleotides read TGCGCCACCCGGACTAGCGGGGAGTCCGGCGAGACCCAGTACTTC. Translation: CATRTSGESGETQYF.

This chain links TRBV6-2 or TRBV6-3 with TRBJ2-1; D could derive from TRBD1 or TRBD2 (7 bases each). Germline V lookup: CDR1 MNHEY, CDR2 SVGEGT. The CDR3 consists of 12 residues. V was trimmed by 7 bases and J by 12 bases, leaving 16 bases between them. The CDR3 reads CASTGGGHGQFF. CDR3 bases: TGTGCCAGCACAGGGGGGGGCCATGGGCAGTTCTTC.

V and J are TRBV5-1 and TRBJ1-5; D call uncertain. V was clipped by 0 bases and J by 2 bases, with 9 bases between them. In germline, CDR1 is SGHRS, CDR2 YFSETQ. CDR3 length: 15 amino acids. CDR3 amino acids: CASSLGDGGNQPQHF. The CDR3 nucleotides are TGCGCCAGCAGCTTGGGGGATGGTGGCAATCAGCCCCAGCATTTT.

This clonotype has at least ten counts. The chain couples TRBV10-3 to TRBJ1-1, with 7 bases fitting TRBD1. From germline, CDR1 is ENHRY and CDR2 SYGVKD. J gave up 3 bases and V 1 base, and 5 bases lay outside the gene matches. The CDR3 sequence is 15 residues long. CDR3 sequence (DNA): TGTGCCATCAGTGAGTTGAGACAGGGAGACACTGAAGCTTTCTTT. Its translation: CAISELRQGDTEAFF.

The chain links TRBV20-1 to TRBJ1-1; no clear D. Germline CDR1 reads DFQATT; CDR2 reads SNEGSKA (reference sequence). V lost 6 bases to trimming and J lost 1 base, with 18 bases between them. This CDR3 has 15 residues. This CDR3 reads CSAKSVDTTNTEAFF. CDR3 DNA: TGCAGTGCAAAGAGCGTCGACACGACGAACACTGAAGCTTTCTTT.

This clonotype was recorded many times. CDR3 nucleotides: TGTGCCAGCAGTTACCTATTTACTGAAGCTTTCTTT. This sequence encodes CASSYLFTEAFF. The chain combines TRBV6-2 or TRBV6-3 with TRBJ1-1; D uncertain. CDR1 MNHEY and CDR2 SVGEGT come from the germline V gene. V lost 2 bases and J lost 5, with 6 bases in between. The CDR3 loop spans 12 amino acids.

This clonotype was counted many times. CDR3 DNA: TGTGCCACTCGGGCGGGGACAGTTAACACCGGGGAGCTGTTTTTT. Translated, it gives CATRAGTVNTGELFF. The V call is TRBV10-3, the J call TRBJ2-2; D is possibly TRBD1 (7 bases). CDR1 is ENHRY and CDR2 is SYGVKD in the germline V gene. The CDR3 sequence is 15 residues long. V lost 10 bases, J lost 2 bases, and 17 bases lay in between.

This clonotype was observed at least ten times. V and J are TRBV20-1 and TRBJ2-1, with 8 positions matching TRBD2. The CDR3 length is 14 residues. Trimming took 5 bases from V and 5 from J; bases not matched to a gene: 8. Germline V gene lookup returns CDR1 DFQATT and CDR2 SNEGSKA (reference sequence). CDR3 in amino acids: CSAYRGGRNNEQFF. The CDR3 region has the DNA TGCAGTGCTTATCGGGGGGGCCGGAACAATGAGCAGTTCTTC.

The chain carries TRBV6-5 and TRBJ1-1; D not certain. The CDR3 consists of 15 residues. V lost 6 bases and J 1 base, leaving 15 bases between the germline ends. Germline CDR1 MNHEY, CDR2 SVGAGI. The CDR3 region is CASRPWREGNTEAFF. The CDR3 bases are TGTGCCAGCAGACCCTGGAGGGAGGGGAACACTGAAGCTTTCTTT.

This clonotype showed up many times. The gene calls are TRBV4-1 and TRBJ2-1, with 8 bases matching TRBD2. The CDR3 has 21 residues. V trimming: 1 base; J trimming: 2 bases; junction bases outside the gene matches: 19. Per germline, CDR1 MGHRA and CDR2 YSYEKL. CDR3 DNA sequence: TGCGCCAGCAGCCAAGTACCGCAACTTACCAGCGGGGGCCTCACCTACAATGAGCAGTTCTTC. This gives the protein CASSQVPQLTSGGLTYNEQFF.

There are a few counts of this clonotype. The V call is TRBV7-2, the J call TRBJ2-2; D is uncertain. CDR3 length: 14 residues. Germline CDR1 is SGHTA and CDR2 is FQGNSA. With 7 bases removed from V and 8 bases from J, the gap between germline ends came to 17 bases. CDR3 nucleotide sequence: TGTGCCAGCATCCTGGATGGGCTTCAGGGGGAGCTGTTTTTT. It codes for CASILDGLQGELFF.

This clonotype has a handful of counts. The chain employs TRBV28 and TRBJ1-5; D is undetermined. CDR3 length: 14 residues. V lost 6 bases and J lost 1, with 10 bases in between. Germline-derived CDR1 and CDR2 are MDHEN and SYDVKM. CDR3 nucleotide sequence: TGTGCCAGCAGGGCCCTCTGGAGCAATCAGCCCCAGCATTTT. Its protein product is CASRALWSNQPQHF.

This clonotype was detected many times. The chain's CDR3 is CASSPPGGGVRRNTQYF. In DNA form, the CDR3 reads TGTGCCAGCAGCCCCCCTGGCGGGGGAGTCCGCCGAAATACGCAGTATTTT. V and J are TRBV3-1 and TRBJ2-3; TRBD2 matches 7 bases. This CDR3 comprises 17 residues. Germline CDR1 LGHDT, CDR2 YNNKEL (reference sequence). Trimming at V came to 4 bases and at J to 7 bases, leaving 17 bases not matched to a gene.

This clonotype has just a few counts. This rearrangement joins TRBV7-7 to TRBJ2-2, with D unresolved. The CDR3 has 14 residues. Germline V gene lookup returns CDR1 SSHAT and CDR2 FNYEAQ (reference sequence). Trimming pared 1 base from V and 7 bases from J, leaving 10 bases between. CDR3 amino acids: CASSLGPTGGELFF. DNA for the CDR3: TGTGCCAGCAGCTTAGGGCCCACCGGCGGGGAGCTGTTTTTT.